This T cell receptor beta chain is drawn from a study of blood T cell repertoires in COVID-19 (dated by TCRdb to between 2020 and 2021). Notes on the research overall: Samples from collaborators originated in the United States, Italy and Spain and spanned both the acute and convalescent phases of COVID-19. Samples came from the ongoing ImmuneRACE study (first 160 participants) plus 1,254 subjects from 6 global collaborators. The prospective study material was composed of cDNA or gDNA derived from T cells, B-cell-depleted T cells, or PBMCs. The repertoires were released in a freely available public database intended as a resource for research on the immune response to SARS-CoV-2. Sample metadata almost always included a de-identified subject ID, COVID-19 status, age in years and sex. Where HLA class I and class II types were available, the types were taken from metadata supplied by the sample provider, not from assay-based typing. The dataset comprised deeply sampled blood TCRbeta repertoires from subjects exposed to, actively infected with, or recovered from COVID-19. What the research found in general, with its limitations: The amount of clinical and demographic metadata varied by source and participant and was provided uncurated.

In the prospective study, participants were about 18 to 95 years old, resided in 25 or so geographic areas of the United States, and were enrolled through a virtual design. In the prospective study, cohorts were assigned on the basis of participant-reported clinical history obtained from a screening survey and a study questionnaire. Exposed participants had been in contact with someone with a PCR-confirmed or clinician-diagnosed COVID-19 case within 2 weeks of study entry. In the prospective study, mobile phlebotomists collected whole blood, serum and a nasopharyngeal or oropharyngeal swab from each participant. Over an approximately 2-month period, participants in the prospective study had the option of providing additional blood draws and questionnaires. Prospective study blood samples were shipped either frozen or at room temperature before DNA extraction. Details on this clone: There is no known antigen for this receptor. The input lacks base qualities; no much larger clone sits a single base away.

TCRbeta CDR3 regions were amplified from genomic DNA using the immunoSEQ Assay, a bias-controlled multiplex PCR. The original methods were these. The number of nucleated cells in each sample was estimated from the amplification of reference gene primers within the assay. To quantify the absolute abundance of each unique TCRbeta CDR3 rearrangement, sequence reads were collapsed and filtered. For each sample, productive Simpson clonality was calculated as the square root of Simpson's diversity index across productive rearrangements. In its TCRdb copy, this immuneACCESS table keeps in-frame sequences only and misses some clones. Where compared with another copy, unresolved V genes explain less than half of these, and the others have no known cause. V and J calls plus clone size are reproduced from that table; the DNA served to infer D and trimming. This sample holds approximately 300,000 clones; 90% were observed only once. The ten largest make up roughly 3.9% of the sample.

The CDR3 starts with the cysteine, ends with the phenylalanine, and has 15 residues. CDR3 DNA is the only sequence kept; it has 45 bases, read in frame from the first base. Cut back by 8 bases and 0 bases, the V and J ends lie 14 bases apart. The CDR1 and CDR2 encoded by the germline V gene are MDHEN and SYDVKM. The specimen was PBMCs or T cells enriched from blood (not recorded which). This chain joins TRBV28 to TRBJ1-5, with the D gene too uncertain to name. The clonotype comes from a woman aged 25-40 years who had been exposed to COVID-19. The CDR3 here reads CASSPTRNSNQPQHF. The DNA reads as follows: TGTGCCAGCTCCCCGACAAGAAATAGCAATCAGCCCCAGCATTTT.